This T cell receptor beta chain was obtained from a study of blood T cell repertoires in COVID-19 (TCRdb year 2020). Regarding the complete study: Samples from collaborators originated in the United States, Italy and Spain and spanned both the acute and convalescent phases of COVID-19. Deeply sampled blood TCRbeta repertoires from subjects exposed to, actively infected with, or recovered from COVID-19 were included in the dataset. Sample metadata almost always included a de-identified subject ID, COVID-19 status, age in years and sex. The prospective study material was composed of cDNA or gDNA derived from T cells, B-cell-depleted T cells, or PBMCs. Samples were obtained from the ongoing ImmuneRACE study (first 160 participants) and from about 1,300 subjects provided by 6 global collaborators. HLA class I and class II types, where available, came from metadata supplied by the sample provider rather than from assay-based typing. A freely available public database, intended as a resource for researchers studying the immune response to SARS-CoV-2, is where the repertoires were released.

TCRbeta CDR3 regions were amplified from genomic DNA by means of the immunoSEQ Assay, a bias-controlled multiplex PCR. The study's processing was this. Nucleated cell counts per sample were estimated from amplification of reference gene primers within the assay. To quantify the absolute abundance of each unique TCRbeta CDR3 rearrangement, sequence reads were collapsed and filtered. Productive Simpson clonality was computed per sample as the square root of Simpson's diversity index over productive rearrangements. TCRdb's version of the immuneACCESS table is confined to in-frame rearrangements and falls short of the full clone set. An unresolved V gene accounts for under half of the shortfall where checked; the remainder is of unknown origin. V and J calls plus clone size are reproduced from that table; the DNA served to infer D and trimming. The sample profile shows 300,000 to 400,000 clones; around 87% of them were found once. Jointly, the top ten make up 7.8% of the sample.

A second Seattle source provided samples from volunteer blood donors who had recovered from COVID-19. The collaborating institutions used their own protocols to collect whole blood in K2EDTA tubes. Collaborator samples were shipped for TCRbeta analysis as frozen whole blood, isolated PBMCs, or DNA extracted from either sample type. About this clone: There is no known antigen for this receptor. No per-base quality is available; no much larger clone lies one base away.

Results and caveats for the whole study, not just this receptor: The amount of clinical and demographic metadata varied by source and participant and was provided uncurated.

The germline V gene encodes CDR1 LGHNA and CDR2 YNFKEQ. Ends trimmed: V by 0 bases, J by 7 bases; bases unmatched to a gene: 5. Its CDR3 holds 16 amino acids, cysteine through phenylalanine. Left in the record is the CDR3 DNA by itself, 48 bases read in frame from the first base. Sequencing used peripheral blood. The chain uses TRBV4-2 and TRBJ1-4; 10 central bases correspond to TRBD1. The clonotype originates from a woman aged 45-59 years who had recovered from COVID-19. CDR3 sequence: CASSQDQDRGLEKLFF. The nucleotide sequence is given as TGTGCCAGCAGCCAAGACCAAGACAGGGGGCTTGAAAAACTGTTTTTT.